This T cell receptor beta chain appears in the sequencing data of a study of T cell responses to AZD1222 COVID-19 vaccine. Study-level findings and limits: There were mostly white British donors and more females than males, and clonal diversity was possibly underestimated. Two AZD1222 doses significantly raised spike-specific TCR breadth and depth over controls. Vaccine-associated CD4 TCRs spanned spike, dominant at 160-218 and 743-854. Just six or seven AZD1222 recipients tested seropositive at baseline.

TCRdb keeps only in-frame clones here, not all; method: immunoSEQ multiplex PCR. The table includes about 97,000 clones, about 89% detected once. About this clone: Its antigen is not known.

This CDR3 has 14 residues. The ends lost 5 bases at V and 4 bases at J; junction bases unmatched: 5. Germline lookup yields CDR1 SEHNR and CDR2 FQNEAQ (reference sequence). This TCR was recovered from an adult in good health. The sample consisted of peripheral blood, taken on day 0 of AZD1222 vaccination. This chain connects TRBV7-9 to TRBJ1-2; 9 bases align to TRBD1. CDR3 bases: TGTGCCAGCAGCGTACAGGGGGCGGGCTATGGCTACACCTTC. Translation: CASSVQGAGYGYTF.